The next 10 T cell receptor beta chains were all read from a single sample in a study of shared clonotypes between healthy human individuals. Here immunoSEQ multiplex PCR was the method, and the copy in TCRdb shows in-frame clones only, minus some. The sample lists under 550,000 clones; 90% to 96% were seen once. Sequencing was carried out using naive CD4+ T cells sorted from blood. The subset here: CD45RA+ positively selected. The receptors here all came from a woman aged 25 to 39 in good health.

This rearrangement joins TRBV4-1 to TRBJ2-7; 7 nucleotides agree with TRBD1. V shed 4 bases and J 0 bases; nucleotides not matched to a gene: 3. CDR1 and CDR2 from the germline V gene are MGHRA and YSYEKL. CDR3 length equals 14 residues. The CDR3, as DNA: TGCGCCAGCAGCCGGACAGGTGTCTCCTACGAGCAGTACTTC. Translation gives CASSRTGVSYEQYF.

This clone was counted once. The J gene is TRBJ1-1, the V gene TRBV4-1; D is unclear. This CDR3 spans 16 amino acids. The V end was cut by 0 bases, the J end by 1 base, with 12 bases between. CDR1 and CDR2 from the germline V gene are MGHRA and YSYEKL. Here the CDR3 reads CASSQESGTSNTEAFF. The CDR3 coding sequence is TGCGCCAGCAGCCAAGAATCGGGCACTTCGAACACTGAAGCTTTCTTT.

The rearrangement joins TRBV5-1 to TRBJ1-4, with D perhaps TRBD1 (5 bases). The V gene lost 4 bases and the J gene lost 8 bases, with 9 bases spanning the gap. CDR3 length equals 12 residues. From germline, CDR1 is SGHRS and CDR2 YFSETQ. The CDR3 DNA reads as TGCGCCAGCAGCCAGGGAGGCGAAAAACTGTTTTTT. Amino acid sequence: CASSQGGEKLFF.

The rearrangement joins TRBV4-1 to TRBJ2-6; tentative D call: TRBD2 (6 bases). CDR3 size: 18 residues. From germline, CDR1 is MGHRA and CDR2 YSYEKL. V lost 0 bases to trimming and J lost 2 bases, with 14 bases between them. The CDR3 loop reads CASSQEDVRGAGANVLTF. DNA of the CDR3: TGCGCCAGCAGCCAAGAGGATGTTCGCGGGGCTGGGGCCAACGTCCTGACTTTC.

The CDR3 nucleotides are TGTGCCAGCTCACAAGCCAGTGAGCAGTTCTTC. Its protein product is CASSQASEQFF. The chain joins TRBV18 to TRBJ2-1; D remains unclear. Germline CDR1 and CDR2: KGHSH and LQKENI. The CDR3 consists of 11 residues. V lost 4 bases, J lost 9 bases, and 7 bases lay in between. The full variable domain, its missing parts supplied by reference TRBV18 and TRBJ2-1, is NAGVMQNPRHLVRRRGQEARLRCSPMKGHSHVYWYRQLPEEGLKFMVYLQKENIIDESGMPKERFSAEFPKEGPSILRIQQVVRGDSAAYFCASSQASEQFFGPGTRLTVL.

The gene calls are TRBV7-3 and TRBJ2-4, with 9 bases matching TRBD2. Germline V gene sequence: CDR1 SGHTA, CDR2 FQGTGA. The junction had 5 bases not matched to a gene; V was cut back by 2 bases and J by 3 bases. This CDR3 contains 16 residues. CDR3 region: CASSLGTSWDKNIQYF. The CDR3 nucleotides read TGTGCCAGCAGCTTAGGGACTAGCTGGGACAAAAACATTCAGTACTTC.

This sequence joins TRBV9 and TRBJ1-3; the D gene is possibly TRBD1 (5 bases). The CDR3 runs 13 residues. Trimming removed 3 bases from V and 2 bases from J, with 6 bases in between. From germline, CDR1 is SGDLS and CDR2 YYNGEE. In nucleotides, the CDR3 is TGTGCCAGCAGCGGGGACGCTGGAAACACCATATATTTT. Translating gives CASSGDAGNTIYF.

This rearrangement joins TRBV7-2 to TRBJ2-1; no definite D call. The length of the CDR3 is 11 residues. Trimming stripped 5 bases from V and 10 bases from J, with 9 bases between. Germline V gene lookup returns CDR1 SGHTA and CDR2 FQGNSA. CDR3 in DNA: TGTGCCAGCAGCCCCCACTGGGAGCAGTTCTTC. It encodes CASSPHWEQFF.

The rearrangement uses TRBV7-9 and TRBJ2-7; D not certain. V shed 4 bases and J shed 6 bases, with 7 bases lying between them. CDR1 and CDR2 (germline): SEHNR, FQNEAQ (reference sequence). The CDR3 totals 11 residues. CDR3 nucleotide sequence: TGTGCCAGCAGCTCGGAAGGCGAGCAGTACTTC. It specifies CASSSEGEQYF.

The chain recombines TRBV12-1 with TRBJ1-2. TRBV12-1 has pseudogene status. The CDR3 runs 9 residues. CDR3 nucleotides: TGTGCCAGCACCTATGGCTACACCTTC. Its translation is CASTYGYTF.